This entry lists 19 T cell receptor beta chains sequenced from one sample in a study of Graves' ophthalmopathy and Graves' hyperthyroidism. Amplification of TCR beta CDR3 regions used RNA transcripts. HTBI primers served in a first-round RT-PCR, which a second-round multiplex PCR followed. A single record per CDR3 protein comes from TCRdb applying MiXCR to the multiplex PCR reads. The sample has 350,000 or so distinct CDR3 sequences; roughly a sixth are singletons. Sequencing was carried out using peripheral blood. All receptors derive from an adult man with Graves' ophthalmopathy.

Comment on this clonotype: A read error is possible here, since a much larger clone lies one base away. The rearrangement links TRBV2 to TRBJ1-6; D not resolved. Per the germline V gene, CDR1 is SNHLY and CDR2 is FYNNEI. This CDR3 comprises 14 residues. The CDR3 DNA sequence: TGTGCCAGCAGTTCCGGGCCAAATAATTCATCCCTCCACTTT. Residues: CASSSGPNNSSLHF.

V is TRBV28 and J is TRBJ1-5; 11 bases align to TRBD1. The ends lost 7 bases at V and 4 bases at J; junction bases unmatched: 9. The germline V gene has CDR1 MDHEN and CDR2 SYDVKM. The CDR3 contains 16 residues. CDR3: CASTPGGTGGNQPQHF. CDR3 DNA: TGTGCCAGCACCCCAGGGGGGACAGGGGGAAATCAGCCCCAGCATTTT.

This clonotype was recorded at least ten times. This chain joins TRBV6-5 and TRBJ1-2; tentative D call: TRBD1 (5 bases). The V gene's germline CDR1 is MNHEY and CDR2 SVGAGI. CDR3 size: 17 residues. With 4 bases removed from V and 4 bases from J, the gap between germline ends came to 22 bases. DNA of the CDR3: TGTGCCAGCAGTTCCATGACCGGGACGGGGACTTCCTATGGCTACACCTTC. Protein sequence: CASSSMTGTGTSYGYTF.

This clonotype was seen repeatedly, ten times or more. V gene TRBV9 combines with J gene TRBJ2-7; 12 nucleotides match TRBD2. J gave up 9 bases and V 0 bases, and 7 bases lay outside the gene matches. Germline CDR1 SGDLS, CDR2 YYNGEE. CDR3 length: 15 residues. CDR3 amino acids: CASSVGTSGTCGQYF. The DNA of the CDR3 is TGTGCCAGCAGCGTAGGGACTAGCGGGACCTGCGGGCAGTACTTC.

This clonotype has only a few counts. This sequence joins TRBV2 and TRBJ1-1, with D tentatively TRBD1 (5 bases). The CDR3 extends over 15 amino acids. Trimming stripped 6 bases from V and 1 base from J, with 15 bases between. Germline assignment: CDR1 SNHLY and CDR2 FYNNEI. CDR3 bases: TGTGCCAGCAGGGCCCGGCAGGGTTCGAACACTGAAGCTTTCTTT. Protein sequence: CASRARQGSNTEAFF.

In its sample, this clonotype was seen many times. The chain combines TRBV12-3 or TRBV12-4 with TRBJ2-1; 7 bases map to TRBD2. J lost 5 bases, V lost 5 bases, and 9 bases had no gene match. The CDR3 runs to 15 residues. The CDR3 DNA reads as TGTGCCAGCAGTAAGACCCTAGCGGAGCACAATGAGCAGTTCTTC. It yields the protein CASSKTLAEHNEQFF.

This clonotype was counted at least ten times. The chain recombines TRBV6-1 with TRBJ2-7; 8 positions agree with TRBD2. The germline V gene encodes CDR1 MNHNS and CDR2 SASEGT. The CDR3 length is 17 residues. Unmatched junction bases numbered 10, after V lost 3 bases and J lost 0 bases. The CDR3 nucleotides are TGTGCCAGCAGTGAGCGGCTAGCGGGCTCACGCTCCTACGAGCAGTACTTC. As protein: CASSERLAGSRSYEQYF.

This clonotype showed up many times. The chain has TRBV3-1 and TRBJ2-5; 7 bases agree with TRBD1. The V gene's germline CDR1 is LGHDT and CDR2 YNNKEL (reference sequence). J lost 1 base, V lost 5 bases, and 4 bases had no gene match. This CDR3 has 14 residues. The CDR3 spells CASSADRAQETQYF. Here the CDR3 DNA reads TGTGCCAGCAGCGCTGACAGGGCCCAAGAGACCCAGTACTTC.

The CDR3 here is CASSSSSAMTYEQYF. The CDR3 nucleotides are TGTGCCAGCAGTTCATCCAGCGCGATGACCTACGAGCAGTACTTC. The V call is TRBV7-2, the J call TRBJ2-7; no firm D call. This CDR3 is 15 amino acids long. Germline V gene data show CDR1 as SGHTA and CDR2 as FQGNSA. Between the trimmed V and J ends, which lost 6 bases and 2 bases, there was a span of 17 bases. The variable domain in full, completed from reference TRBV7-2 and TRBJ2-7, reads GAGVSQSPSNKVTEKGKDVELRCDPISGHTALYWYRQSLGQGLEFLIYFQGNSAPDKSGLPSDRFSAERTGGSVSTLTIQRTQQEDSAVYLCASSSSSAMTYEQYFGPGTRLTVT.

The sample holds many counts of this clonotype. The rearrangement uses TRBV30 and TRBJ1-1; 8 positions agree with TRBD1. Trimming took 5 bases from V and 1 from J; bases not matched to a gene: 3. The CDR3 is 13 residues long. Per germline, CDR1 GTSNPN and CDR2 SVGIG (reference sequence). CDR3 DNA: TGTGCCTGGGGGGGACAGGCGAACACTGAAGCTTTCTTT. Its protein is CAWGGQANTEAFF. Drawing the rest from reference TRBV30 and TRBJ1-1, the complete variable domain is SQTIHQWPATLVQPVGSPLSLECTVEGTSNPNLYWYRQAAGRGLQLLFYSVGIGQISSEVPQNLSASRPQDRQFILSSKKLLLSDSGFYLCAWGGQANTEAFFGQGTRLTVV.

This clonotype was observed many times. CDR3 coding DNA: TGTGCCAGCAGTTTAGCTGGGACTTATGGGGCCAACGTCCTGACTTTC. Its protein product is CASSLAGTYGANVLTF. This chain uses TRBV12-3 or TRBV12-4 with TRBJ2-6, with a tentative D call TRBD2 (6 bases). V lost 0 bases, J lost 3 bases, and 9 bases lay in between. The length of the CDR3 is 16 residues.

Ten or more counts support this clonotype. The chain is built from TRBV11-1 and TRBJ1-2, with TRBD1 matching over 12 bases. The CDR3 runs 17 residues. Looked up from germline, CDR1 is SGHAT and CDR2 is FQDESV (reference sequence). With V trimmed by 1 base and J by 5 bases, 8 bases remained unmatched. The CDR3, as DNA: TGTGCCAGCAGCTTAGAGGGACAGGGGGCGCGAAAATATGGCTACACCTTC. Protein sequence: CASSLEGQGARKYGYTF.

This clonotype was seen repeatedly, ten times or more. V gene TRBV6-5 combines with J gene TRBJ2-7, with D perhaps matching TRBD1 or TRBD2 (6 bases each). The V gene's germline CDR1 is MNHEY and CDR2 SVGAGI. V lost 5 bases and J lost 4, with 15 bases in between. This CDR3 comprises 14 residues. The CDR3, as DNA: TGTGCCAGCAGTAGGGCAGGGGAGGCTTACGAGCAGTACTTC. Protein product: CASSRAGEAYEQYF.

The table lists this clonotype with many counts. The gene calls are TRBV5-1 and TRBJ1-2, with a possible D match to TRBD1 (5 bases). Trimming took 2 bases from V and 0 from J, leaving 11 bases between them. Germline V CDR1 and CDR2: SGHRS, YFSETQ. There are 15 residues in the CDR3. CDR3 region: CASSLGQATNYGYTF. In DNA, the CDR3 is TGCGCCAGCAGCTTAGGACAAGCTACTAACTATGGCTACACCTTC.

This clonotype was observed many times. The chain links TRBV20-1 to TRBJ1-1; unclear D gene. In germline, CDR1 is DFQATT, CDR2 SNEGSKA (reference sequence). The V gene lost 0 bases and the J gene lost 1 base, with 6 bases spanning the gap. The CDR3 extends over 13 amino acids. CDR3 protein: CSARDPGNTEAFF. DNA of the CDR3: TGCAGTGCTAGAGATCCGGGGAACACTGAAGCTTTCTTT.

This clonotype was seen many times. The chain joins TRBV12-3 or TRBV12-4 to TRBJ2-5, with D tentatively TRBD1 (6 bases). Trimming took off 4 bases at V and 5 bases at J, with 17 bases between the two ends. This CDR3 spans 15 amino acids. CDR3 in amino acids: CASSWGPGGEETQYF. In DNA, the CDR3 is TGTGCCAGCAGTTGGGGCCCTGGGGGCGAGGAGACCCAGTACTTC.

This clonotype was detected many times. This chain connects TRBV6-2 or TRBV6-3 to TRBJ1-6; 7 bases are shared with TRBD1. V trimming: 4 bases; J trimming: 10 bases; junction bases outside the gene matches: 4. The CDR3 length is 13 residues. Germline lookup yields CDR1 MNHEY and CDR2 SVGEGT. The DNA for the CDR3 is TGTGCCAGCAGTTCCCCAGGGGGGTCACCCCTCCACTTT. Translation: CASSSPGGSPLHF.

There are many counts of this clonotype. Here the CDR3 reads CASSPGRVGYTF. CDR3 DNA sequence: TGTGCCAGCAGCCCCGGCAGAGTTGGCTACACCTTC. J is TRBJ1-2 and V is TRBV7-2; D is undetermined. Germline CDR1 reads SGHTA; CDR2 reads FQGNSA. Between the trimmed V and J ends, which lost 5 bases and 7 bases, there was a span of 11 bases. CDR3 size: 12 residues.

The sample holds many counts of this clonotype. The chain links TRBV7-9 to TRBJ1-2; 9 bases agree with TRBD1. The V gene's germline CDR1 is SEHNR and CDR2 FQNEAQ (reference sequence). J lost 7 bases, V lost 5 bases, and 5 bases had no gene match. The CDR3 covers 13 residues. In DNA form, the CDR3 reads TGTGCCAGCAGCCCTGACAGGGGGTTTGGCTACACCTTC. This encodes CASSPDRGFGYTF.